This T cell receptor (beta chain) originates from a study of T-cell reconstitution after alpha-beta-depleted transplantation in children. The CDR3 is 13 residues long. Germline V gene sequence: CDR1 SGHVS, CDR2 FQNEAQ. The V end was cut by 4 bases, the J end by 5 bases, with 12 bases between. Unique molecular identifiers tagged the TCRbeta library. MiXCR, run by TCRdb on the PCR reads, gives a single entry per CDR3 protein. The sample has 200,000 to 250,000 distinct CDR3 sequences, under 9.5% seen once; the top ten hold 5% to 7%. The material was PBMCs from the stem cell graft donor, obtained from the stem cell graft. The rearrangement joins TRBV7-8 to TRBJ2-7; D gene unclear. The clonotype originates from a human donor who donated a stem cell graft to a child with acute lymphoblastic leukemia. The CDR3 here is CASSSPSRDEQYF. The CDR3, as DNA: TGTGCCAGCAGCTCTCCTAGTCGCGACGAGCAGTACTTC. Drawing the rest from reference TRBV7-8 and TRBJ2-7, the complete variable domain is GAGVSQSPRYKVAKRGQDVALRCDPISGHVSLFWYQQALGQGPEFLTYFQNEAQLDKSGLPSDRFFAERPEGSVSTLKIQRTQQEDSAVYLCASSSPSRDEQYFGPGTRLTVT.